One sample yielded the 19 T cell receptor beta chains listed below, sequenced in a study of T cells in Graves' hyperthyroidism and ophthalmopathy. The investigators amplified TCR beta CDR3 regions from RNA transcripts. First-round RT-PCR of the TCR CDR3 relied on the HTBI primer set. TCRdb processed the multiplex PCR reads anew with MiXCR; each CDR3 protein has one entry. The sample lists about 840,000 distinct CDR3 sequences, around 39% occurring once. What was sequenced was blood. The source is a young man with Graves' hyperthyroidism.

About this clonotype: A much larger clone is a single base away; this may be a read error. The rearrangement links TRBV7-2 to TRBJ2-7, with D possibly TRBD2 on 5 matching bases. With 4 bases removed from V and 8 bases from J, the gap between germline ends came to 15 bases. There are 13 residues in the CDR3. The V gene's germline CDR1 is SGHTA and CDR2 FQGNSA. The CDR3 DNA reads as TGTGCCAGCAGCTCAGGACTTCCCGACAAGCAGTACTTC. Translating gives CASSSGLPDKQYF. The entire variable domain, with the rest obtained from reference TRBV7-2 and TRBJ2-7, is as follows: GAGVSQSPSNKVTEKGKDVELRCDPISGHTALYWYRQSLGQGLEFLIYFQGNSAPDKSGLPSDRFSAERTGGSVSTLTIQRTQQEDSAVYLCASSSGLPDKQYFGPGTRLTVT.

This clonotype was counted between two and nine times. This sequence joins TRBV4-1 and TRBJ1-4; D remains unclear. CDR3 size: 13 residues. Per germline, CDR1 MGHRA and CDR2 YSYEKL. V lost 2 bases, J lost 7 bases, and 8 bases lay in between. The CDR3 sequence is CASSQQRSEKLFF. CDR3 bases: TGCGCCAGCAGCCAACAAAGAAGTGAAAAACTGTTTTTT.

This clonotype was found a few times. The chain carries TRBV7-2 and TRBJ2-5, with D unresolved. Trimming removed 6 bases at V and 5 bases at J, with 13 bases between. This CDR3 is built from 13 residues. Germline loops: CDR1 SGHTA, CDR2 FQGNSA. The CDR3 here is CASSLPSRETQYF. CDR3 bases: TGTGCCAGCAGTCTTCCCAGCAGGGAGACCCAGTACTTC. Variable domain in full (rest from reference TRBV7-2 and TRBJ2-5): GAGVSQSPSNKVTEKGKDVELRCDPISGHTALYWYRQSLGQGLEFLIYFQGNSAPDKSGLPSDRFSAERTGGSVSTLTIQRTQQEDSAVYLCASSLPSRETQYFGPGTRLLVL.

This clonotype was recorded at least ten times. The chain recombines TRBV7-7 with TRBJ2-7; D remains ambiguous. Trimming shortened V by 1 base and J by 3 bases, and 13 bases separated the two germline ends. The CDR3 is made up of 15 amino acids. Germline assignment: CDR1 SSHAT and CDR2 FNYEAQ (reference sequence). CDR3 DNA: TGTGCCAGCAGCTTAGAGCCTGCCAGGAACTACGAGCAGTACTTC. Protein: CASSLEPARNYEQYF.

Turning to this clonotype: Since a much larger clone is just one base distant, this may be a read error. This sequence joins TRBV7-9 and TRBJ2-7, with a tentative D call TRBD2 (5 bases). Germline lookup yields CDR1 SEHNR and CDR2 FQNEAQ (reference sequence). CDR3 size: 16 residues. The ends were cut back, 1 base at V and 6 bases at J, with 19 bases in the middle. The CDR3 reads CASSLVASGMLFEQYF. In nucleotides, the CDR3 is TGTGCCAGCAGCTTAGTCGCTTCCGGGATGCTATTCGAGCAGTACTTC. Variable domain in full (rest from reference TRBV7-9 and TRBJ2-7): DTGVSQNPRHKITKRGQNVTFRCDPISEHNRLYWYRQTLGQGPEFLTYFQNEAQLEKSRLLSDRFSAERPKGSFSTLEIQRTEQGDSAMYLCASSLVASGMLFEQYFGPGTRLTVT.

Regarding this clonotype: A much bigger clone sits one base away, suggesting this may be a read error. This is likely a read error, given that the CDR3 carries no conserved phenylalanine or tryptophan at its end. This chain joins TRBV20-1 and TRBJ1-5; 7 positions match TRBD1. This CDR3 is built from 14 residues. Looked up from germline, CDR1 is DFQATT and CDR2 is SNEGSKA (reference sequence). Trimming at V came to 0 bases and at J to 5 bases, leaving 4 bases not matched to a gene. The CDR3 here is CSARDDRADQPQHS. The CDR3 DNA reads TGCAGTGCTAGAGACGACAGGGCAGATCAGCCCCAGCATTCT.

This clonotype was seen repeatedly, ten times or more. The gene calls are TRBV7-9 and TRBJ2-7; D is perhaps TRBD1 (6 bases). CDR1 SEHNR and CDR2 FQNEAQ come from the germline V gene (reference sequence). The CDR3 loop spans 14 amino acids. Trimming shortened V by 5 bases and J by 6 bases, and 17 bases separated the two germline ends. The CDR3 DNA reads TGTGCCAGCAGCCCCGGACGAGCCAGGGGCGAGCAGTACTTC. As protein: CASSPGRARGEQYF.

The CDR3 nucleotides are TGTGCCAGCAGCGACACAGGGACGATCACCGGGGAGCTGTTTTTT. Translating it yields CASSDTGTITGELFF. V usage is TRBV9 and J usage is TRBJ2-2, with a weak D call TRBD1 (6 bases). Germline lookup yields CDR1 SGDLS and CDR2 YYNGEE. The CDR3 is made up of 15 amino acids. V shed 3 bases and J shed 4 bases, with 13 bases lying between them.

This clonotype showed up just a few times. The chain combines TRBV12-5 with TRBJ1-5; no firm D call. Trimming removed 1 base at V and 4 bases at J, with 8 bases between. The CDR3 is 14 amino acids. Germline CDR1 is LGHNT and CDR2 is FRNRAP. The CDR3 nucleotides are TGTGCTAGTGGTTTGGGAGGGCCTAATCAGCCCCAGCATTTT. Translating it yields CASGLGGPNQPQHF.

This clonotype was detected many times. The chain employs TRBV15 and TRBJ1-3, with 7 bases that match TRBD1. CDR3 length: 17 amino acids. Germline values: CDR1 LNHNV, CDR2 YYDKDF (reference sequence). The ends lost 5 bases at V and 0 bases at J; junction bases unmatched: 10. The CDR3 spells CATSAHRGESSGNTIYF. The CDR3 coding sequence is TGTGCCACCAGCGCCCACAGGGGAGAGAGCTCTGGAAACACCATATATTTT.

The chain has TRBV7-8 and TRBJ2-7; 9 positions match TRBD2. The germline V gene has CDR1 SGHVS and CDR2 FQNEAQ. The CDR3 is 16 amino acids. J lost 5 bases, V lost 5 bases, and 13 bases had no gene match. CDR3 nucleotide sequence: TGTGCCAGCAGCCAAGAAGAGCGGGAGGCCCGCCACGAGCAGTACTTC. Its protein product is CASSQEEREARHEQYF.

J is TRBJ2-2 and V is TRBV2; D call uncertain. Looked up from germline, CDR1 is SNHLY and CDR2 is FYNNEI. Trimming took off 7 bases at V and 9 bases at J, with 12 bases between the two ends. CDR3 length equals 12 residues. Here the CDR3 DNA reads TGTGCCAGCATAGACAACCCGCGGGAGCTGTTTTTT. Translating it yields CASIDNPRELFF.

The chain joins TRBV4-1 to TRBJ1-3; tentatively, D is TRBD1 (5 bases). Trimming took off 6 bases at V and 4 bases at J, with 13 bases between the two ends. Germline V gene sequence: CDR1 MGHRA, CDR2 YSYEKL. This CDR3 is built from 14 residues. The CDR3 region has the DNA TGCGCCAGCAGACTTCGACAGCACGGAAACACCATATATTTT. It codes for CASRLRQHGNTIYF.

V gene TRBV9 combines with J gene TRBJ1-4, with D uncertain. The CDR3 totals 13 residues. CDR1 is SGDLS, CDR2 YYNGEE, per germline. V was cut by 4 bases and J by 10 bases, with 14 bases left in between. The CDR3 sequence is CASSPGGIGKLFF. The DNA of the CDR3 is TGTGCCAGCAGCCCTGGTGGTATAGGAAAACTGTTTTTT.

This chain links TRBV11-3 with TRBJ2-5; no reliable D call. The CDR3 sequence is 13 residues long. Germline CDR1 SGHNT, CDR2 YENEEA. V was clipped by 5 bases and J by 5 bases, with 12 bases between them. This CDR3 reads CASSLAKEETQYF. The DNA for the CDR3 is TGTGCCAGCAGCCTCGCTAAGGAGGAGACCCAGTACTTC.

V and J are TRBV7-2 and TRBJ1-4, with a weak D call TRBD1 (5 bases). V lost 5 bases to trimming and J lost 8 bases, with 18 bases between them. This CDR3 comprises 15 residues. The germline V gene has CDR1 SGHTA and CDR2 FQGNSA. This chain's CDR3 is CASSGTGYGMEKLFF. CDR3 nucleotide sequence: TGTGCCAGCAGCGGAACAGGCTACGGGATGGAAAAACTGTTTTTT.

This clonotype has a handful of counts. The CDR3: CASSEYPGYEAFF. The CDR3 DNA follows: TGTGCCAGCAGCGAATACCCGGGATATGAAGCTTTCTTT. This chain joins TRBV9 and TRBJ1-1; D call uncertain. Germline V lookup: CDR1 SGDLS, CDR2 YYNGEE. This CDR3 region has 13 residues. Between the trimmed V and J ends, which lost 3 bases and 7 bases, there was a span of 13 bases.

J is TRBJ2-7 and V is TRBV29-1; no definite D call. Germline V gene sequence: CDR1 SQVTM, CDR2 ANQGSEA. This CDR3 has 15 amino acids. V was trimmed by 0 bases and J by 0 bases, leaving 12 bases between them. In DNA, the CDR3 is TGCAGCGTTGAAGAGAGGATAGGTTCCTCCTACGAGCAGTACTTC. It specifies CSVEERIGSSYEQYF.

This clonotype was picked up a small number of times. V and J are TRBV25-1 and TRBJ1-6, with TRBD1 identical over 8 bases. This CDR3 contains 14 residues. Per germline, CDR1 MGHDK and CDR2 SYGVNS. Trimming removed 7 bases from V and 6 bases from J; junction bases left unmatched: 5. The DNA for the CDR3 is TGTGCCAGCACTCCGGGACAGGCTAATTCACCCCTCCACTTT. It is translated as CASTPGQANSPLHF.